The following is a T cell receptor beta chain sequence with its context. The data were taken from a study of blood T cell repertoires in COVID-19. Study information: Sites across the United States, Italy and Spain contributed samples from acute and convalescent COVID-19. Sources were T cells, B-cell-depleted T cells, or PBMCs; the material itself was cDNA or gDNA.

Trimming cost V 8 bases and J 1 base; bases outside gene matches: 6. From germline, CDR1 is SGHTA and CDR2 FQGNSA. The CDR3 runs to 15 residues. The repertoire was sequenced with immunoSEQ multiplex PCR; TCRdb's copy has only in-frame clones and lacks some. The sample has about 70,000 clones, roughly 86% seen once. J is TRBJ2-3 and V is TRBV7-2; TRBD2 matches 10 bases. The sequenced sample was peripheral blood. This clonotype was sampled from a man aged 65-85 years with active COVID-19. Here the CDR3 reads CASGRTSGRTDTQYF. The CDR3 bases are TGTGCCAGCGGGAGGACTAGCGGCCGCACAGATACGCAGTATTTT.